The 5 T cell receptor beta chains below come from one sample, sequenced in a study of T cells after yellow fever vaccination. In TCRdb, the 5' RACE reads were re-called with MiXCR into one record per CDR3 protein. The sample yields 65,000 to 90,000 distinct CDR3 sequences, less than 15% seen once. The sample consisted of CD8+ T cells not binding an NS4B(214-222) dextramer, sorted from PBMCs, taken 21 days after the first yellow fever vaccination. All receptors come from a man aged 18-30 years who received the YFV17D yellow fever vaccine.

This clonotype was observed at least ten times. This sequence joins TRBV10-2 and TRBJ2-4; 7 nucleotides align to TRBD1. V gave up 10 bases and J gave up 6 bases; unmatched junction bases: 6. Germline values: CDR1 WSHSY, CDR2 SAAADI. The CDR3 runs 12 residues. CDR3 in amino acids: CATRAGGNIQYF. The CDR3 DNA reads TGCGCCACCCGGGCAGGGGGAAACATTCAGTACTTC.

The V and J genes are TRBV11-2 and TRBJ2-7, with D possibly matching TRBD1 (7 bases). The CDR3 totals 15 residues. CDR1 is SGHAT and CDR2 is FQNNGV in the germline V gene. V lost 5 bases, J lost 0 bases, and 14 bases lay in between. The CDR3 DNA sequence: TGTGCCAGCAGCGGGGGGACAGCTCTCTCCTACGAGCAGTACTTC. This gives the protein CASSGGTALSYEQYF.

The chain joins TRBV5-1 to TRBJ2-2; 8 positions match TRBD2. V trimming: 1 base; J trimming: 7 bases; junction bases outside the gene matches: 3. Germline assignment: CDR1 SGHRS and CDR2 YFSETQ. The CDR3 contains 14 residues. The CDR3 DNA follows: TGCGCCAGCAGCTTGACTAGCGGTAACGGGGAGCTGTTTTTT. Amino acids: CASSLTSGNGELFF.

V usage is TRBV24-1 and J usage is TRBJ2-4; D unresolved. V was clipped by 9 bases and J by 1 base, with 3 bases between them. The CDR3 loop spans 11 amino acids. CDR1 and CDR2 (germline): KGHDR, SFDVKD. The CDR3 protein is CATEAKNIQYF. CDR3 bases: TGTGCCACCGAGGCCAAAAACATTCAGTACTTC.

The rearrangement joins TRBV13 to TRBJ2-3; tentative D call: TRBD2 (5 bases). The CDR3 contains 14 residues. V lost 5 bases and J 2 bases, leaving 11 bases between the germline ends. Germline lookup yields CDR1 PRHDT and CDR2 FYEKMQ (reference sequence). The CDR3: CASSQRTFTDTQYF. The DNA of the CDR3 is TGTGCCAGCAGCCAAAGGACTTTCACAGATACGCAGTATTTT.